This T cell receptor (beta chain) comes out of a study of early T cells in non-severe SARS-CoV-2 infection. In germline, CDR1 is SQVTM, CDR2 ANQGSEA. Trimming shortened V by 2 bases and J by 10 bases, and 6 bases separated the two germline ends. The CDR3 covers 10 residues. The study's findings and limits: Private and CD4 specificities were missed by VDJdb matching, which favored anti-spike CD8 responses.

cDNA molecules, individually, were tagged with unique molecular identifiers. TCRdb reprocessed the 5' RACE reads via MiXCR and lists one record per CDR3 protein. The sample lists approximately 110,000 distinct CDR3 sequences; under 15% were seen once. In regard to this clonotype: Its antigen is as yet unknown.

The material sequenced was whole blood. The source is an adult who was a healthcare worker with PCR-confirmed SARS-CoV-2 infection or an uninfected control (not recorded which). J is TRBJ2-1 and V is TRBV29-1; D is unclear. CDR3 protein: CSVEHREQFF. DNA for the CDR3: TGCAGCGTTGAACATAGAGAGCAGTTCTTC.